A single sample gave rise to the 5 T cell receptor beta chains below, sequenced in a study of Graves' ophthalmopathy and Graves' hyperthyroidism. Amplified material comprised TCR beta CDR3 regions derived from RNA transcripts. First-round RT-PCR employed HTBI primers, with a second-round multiplex PCR after it. TCRdb processed the multiplex PCR reads anew with MiXCR; each CDR3 protein has one entry. The data contain approximately 460,000 distinct CDR3 sequences, approximately 15% of them singletons. The specimen sequenced was blood. The receptors originated from a woman in her 30s with Graves' ophthalmopathy.

This clonotype came up a few times. The chain couples TRBV6-2 or TRBV6-3 to TRBJ2-2; TRBD2 agrees at 14 bases. V trimming: 6 bases; J trimming: 3 bases; junction bases outside the gene matches: 12. The CDR3 length is 19 residues. Germline-derived CDR1 and CDR2 are MNHEY and SVGEGT. The CDR3 sequence: CASSPSTPGLAGDTGELFF. The CDR3, as DNA: TGTGCCAGCAGCCCCAGCACCCCGGGACTAGCGGGAGACACCGGGGAGCTGTTTTTT.

This clonotype was seen at least ten times. At one of its ends the junction is not consistent with the germline gene, which may arise from a read error. The chain combines TRBV28 with TRBJ2-4; 7 bases are a match to TRBD2. CDR1 is MDHEN and CDR2 is SYDVKM in the germline V gene. The CDR3 runs to 15 residues. The CDR3 nucleotides are TGTGCCAGCAGTTCGGGAGGCCTAGCCAAAAACATTAAGTACTTC. Protein product: CASSSGGLAKNIKYF. Filled out from reference TRBV28 and TRBJ2-4, the complete variable domain reads DVKVTQSSRYLVKRTGEKVFLECVQDMDHENMFWYRQDPGLGLRLIYFSYDVKMKEKGDIPEGYSVSREKKERFSLILESASTNQTSMYLCASSSGGLAKNIKYFGAGTRLSVL.

This clonotype was counted at least ten times. V and J are TRBV25-1 and TRBJ2-7; D gene uncertain. This CDR3 is built from 11 residues. V was cut by 6 bases and J by 6 bases, with 9 bases left in between. Germline lookup yields CDR1 MGHDK and CDR2 SYGVNS. The CDR3: CASSTLREQYF. The CDR3 bases are TGTGCCAGCAGCACGCTTCGCGAGCAGTACTTC.

The sample holds many counts of this clonotype. The chain employs TRBV29-1 and TRBJ1-2; TRBD1 might be the D (5 bases). The germline gives CDR1 SQVTM, CDR2 ANQGSEA. The CDR3 sequence is 12 residues long. V shed 3 bases and J shed 4 bases, with 9 bases lying between them. DNA for the CDR3: TGCAGCGTTGACGAGGGACCCTATGGCTACACCTTC. The encoded protein is CSVDEGPYGYTF.

Many counts were recorded for this clonotype. J is TRBJ2-7 and V is TRBV12-3 or TRBV12-4, with D perhaps matching TRBD1 (6 bases). The CDR3 has 14 amino acids. V was pared by 3 bases and J by 5 bases, with 14 bases between. The CDR3 spells CASSLVAQGNEQYF. In nucleotides, the CDR3 is TGTGCCAGCAGTTTGGTTGCACAGGGCAACGAGCAGTACTTC.